The clone carrying this T cell receptor beta chain was recorded at least ten times. What it binds is unknown. Looked up from germline, CDR1 is MNHEY and CDR2 is SVGEGT. This CDR3 is 17 amino acids long. V shed 6 bases and J shed 3 bases, with 21 bases lying between them. As the method for making TCR beta libraries, quantitative 5'-RACE with molecular barcodes was used. TCRdb ran MiXCR on the 5' RACE reads and lists one entry per CDR3 protein. The repertoire holds under 150,000 distinct CDR3 sequences, with about a sixth as singletons. This sample was taken from a study of CD8 T cells in ankylosing spondylitis. Notes on the study in general: Seemingly characteristic of ankylosing spondylitis blood was a TCR beta motif consisting of about 8 highly homologous variants. Clones tied to disease were said to be significantly enriched in matched ankylosing spondylitis synovial fluid.

Sequenced material: blood, either unsorted or a sorted T cell fraction (not recorded which). This sequence was found in a male donor with ankylosing spondylitis. The J gene is TRBJ2-1, the V gene TRBV6-2 or TRBV6-3, with D hard to call. The CDR3 region has the DNA TGTGCCAGCAGCCTCAGTCCTAGAGCCGACCTCTACAATGAGCAGTTCTTC. It specifies CASSLSPRADLYNEQFF.